This entry is about one T cell receptor (beta chain). Profiling relied on immunoSEQ multiplex PCR, and the TCRdb table lists in-frame clones only, not all of them. This sample has about 37,000 clones, with approximately 80% found just once. The sample is drawn from a study of OX40 agonist ivuxolimab in advanced cancers. The CDR3 totals 12 residues. Per the germline V gene, CDR1 is SGHAT and CDR2 is FQNNGV. V dropped 4 bases and J dropped 6 bases, with 10 bases sitting between them. The sample consisted of CD4+ or CD8+ T cells sorted from blood, taken in a trial of the OX40 agonist ivuxolimab. The gene calls are TRBV11-2 and TRBJ2-7; D ambiguous. The receptor was isolated from an adult with an advanced solid tumor such as melanoma, head and neck, liver or kidney cancer. The DNA for the CDR3 is TGTGCCAGCAGCTCAGTCCCCACCGAGCAGTACTTC. Its protein product is CASSSVPTEQYF.